This record covers a single T cell receptor (beta chain). The assay was immunoSEQ multiplex PCR, and TCRdb's table has in-frame clones only and misses some. The table has about 200,000 clones, 80% to 85% seen once. The data originate from a study of blood T cell repertoires in COVID-19. Germline V lookup: CDR1 GTSNPN, CDR2 SVGIG (reference sequence). This CDR3 has 16 amino acids. V shed 2 bases, J shed 0 bases, and the junction held 6 bases outside the gene matches. The source of this sequence is a man aged 40-49 years who had recovered from COVID-19. The genes are TRBV30 and TRBJ2-4; 8 bases are shared with TRBD2. The sequenced sample was PBMCs or T cells enriched from blood (not recorded which). CDR3 loop: CAWSTGGGLAKNIQYF. In DNA, the CDR3 is TGTGCCTGGAGTACTGGCGGGGGGTTAGCCAAAAACATTCAGTACTTC.